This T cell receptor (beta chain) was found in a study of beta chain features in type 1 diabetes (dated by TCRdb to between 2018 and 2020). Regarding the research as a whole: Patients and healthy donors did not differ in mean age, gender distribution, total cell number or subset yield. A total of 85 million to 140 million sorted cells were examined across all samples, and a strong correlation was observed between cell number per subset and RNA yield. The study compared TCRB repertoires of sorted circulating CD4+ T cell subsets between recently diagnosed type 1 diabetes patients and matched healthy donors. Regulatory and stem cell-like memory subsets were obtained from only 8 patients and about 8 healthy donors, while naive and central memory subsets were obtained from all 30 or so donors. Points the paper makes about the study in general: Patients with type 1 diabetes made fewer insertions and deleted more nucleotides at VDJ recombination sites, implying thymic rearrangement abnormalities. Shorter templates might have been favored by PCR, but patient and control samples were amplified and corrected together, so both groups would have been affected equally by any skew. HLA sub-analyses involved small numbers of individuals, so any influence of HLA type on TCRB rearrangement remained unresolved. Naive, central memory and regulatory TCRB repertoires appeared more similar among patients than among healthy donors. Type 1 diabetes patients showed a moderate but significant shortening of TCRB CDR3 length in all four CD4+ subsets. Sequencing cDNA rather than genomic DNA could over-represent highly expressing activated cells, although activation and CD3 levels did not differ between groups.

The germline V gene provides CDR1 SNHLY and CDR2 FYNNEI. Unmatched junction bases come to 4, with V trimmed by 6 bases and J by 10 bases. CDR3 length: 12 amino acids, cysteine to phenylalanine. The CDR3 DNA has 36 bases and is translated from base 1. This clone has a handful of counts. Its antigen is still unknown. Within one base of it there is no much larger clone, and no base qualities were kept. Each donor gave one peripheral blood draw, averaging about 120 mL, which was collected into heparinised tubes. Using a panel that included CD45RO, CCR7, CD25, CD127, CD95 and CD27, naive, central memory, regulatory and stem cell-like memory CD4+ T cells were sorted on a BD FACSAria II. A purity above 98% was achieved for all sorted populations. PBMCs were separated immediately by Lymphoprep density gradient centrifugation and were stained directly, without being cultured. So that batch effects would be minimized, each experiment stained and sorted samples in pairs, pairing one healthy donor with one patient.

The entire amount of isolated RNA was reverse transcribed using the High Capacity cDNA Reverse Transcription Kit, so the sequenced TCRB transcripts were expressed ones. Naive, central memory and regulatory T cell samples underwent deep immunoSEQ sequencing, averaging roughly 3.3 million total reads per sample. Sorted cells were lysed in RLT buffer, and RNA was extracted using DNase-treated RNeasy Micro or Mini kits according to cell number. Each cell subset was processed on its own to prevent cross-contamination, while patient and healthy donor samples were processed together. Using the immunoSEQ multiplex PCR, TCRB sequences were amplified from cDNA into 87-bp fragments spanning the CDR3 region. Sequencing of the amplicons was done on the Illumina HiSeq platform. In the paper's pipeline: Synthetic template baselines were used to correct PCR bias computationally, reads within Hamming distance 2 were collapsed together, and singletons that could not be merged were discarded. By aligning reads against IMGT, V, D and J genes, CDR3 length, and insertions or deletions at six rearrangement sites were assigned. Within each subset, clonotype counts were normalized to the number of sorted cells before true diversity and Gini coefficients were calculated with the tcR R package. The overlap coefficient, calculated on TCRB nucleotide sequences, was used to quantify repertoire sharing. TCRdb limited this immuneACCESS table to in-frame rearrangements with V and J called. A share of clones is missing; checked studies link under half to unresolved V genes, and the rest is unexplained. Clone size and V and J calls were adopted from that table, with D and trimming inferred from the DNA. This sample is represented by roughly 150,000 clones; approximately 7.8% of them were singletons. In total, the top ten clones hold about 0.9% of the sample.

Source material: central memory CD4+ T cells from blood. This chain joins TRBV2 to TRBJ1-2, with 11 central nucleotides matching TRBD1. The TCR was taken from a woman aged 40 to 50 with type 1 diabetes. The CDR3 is CASSRGQGAYTF. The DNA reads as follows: TGTGCCAGCAGCCGCGGACAGGGGGCCTACACCTTC.